What follows are 14 T cell receptor beta chains derived from one specimen sequenced in a study of T-cell memory formation after mild COVID-19. TCRdb fed the 5' RACE reads into MiXCR, producing one record per CDR3 protein. This table holds hundreds of thousands of distinct CDR3 sequences, 7% to 10% found once. Sequenced material: PBMCs or a T cell subset sorted from them (not recorded which). These receptors all come from a man aged 18 to 35 who had mild COVID-19 (a few samples of this study predate the infection). Cell type and time point are not known.

The CDR3, as DNA: TGTGCCACCAGCAGAGACCGACAGGGGGGAGAGACCCAGTACTTC. It is translated as CATSRDRQGGETQYF. The chain links TRBV15 to TRBJ2-5; 9 nucleotides match TRBD1. The CDR3 is 15 residues long. CDR1 is LNHNV, CDR2 YYDKDF, per germline (reference sequence). The V segment lost 0 bases and the J segment 4 bases; nucleotides outside the gene matches: 3.

This clonotype was seen ten or more times. This chain joins TRBV9 and TRBJ1-4; no clear D gene. The CDR3 is made up of 12 amino acids. Germline-derived CDR1 and CDR2 are SGDLS and YYNGEE. V lost 7 bases to trimming and J lost 5 bases, with 9 bases between them. DNA for the CDR3: TGTGCCAGCGGCGACGGGAATGAAAAACTGTTTTTT. Translated: CASGDGNEKLFF. The full variable domain, with the rest looked up from reference TRBV9 and TRBJ1-4, is DSGVTQTPKHLITATGQRVTLRCSPRSGDLSVYWYQQSLDQGLQFLIQYYNGEERAKGNILERFSAQQFPDLHSELNLSSLELGDSALYFCASGDGNEKLFFGSGTQLSVL.

This clonotype showed up many times. The rearrangement uses TRBV5-1 and TRBJ2-3; D is possibly TRBD1 (7 bases). The CDR3 contains 12 residues. Trimming left V 4 bases short and J 7 bases short, with 10 bases between. Per germline, CDR1 SGHRS and CDR2 YFSETQ. The CDR3 loop reads CASSAGQNTQYF. CDR3 DNA: TGCGCCAGCAGCGCGGGACAGAATACGCAGTATTTT.

The chain employs TRBV5-1 and TRBJ2-7, with D unclear. In germline, CDR1 is SGHRS, CDR2 YFSETQ. V dropped 0 bases and J dropped 7 bases, with 17 bases sitting between them. The CDR3 is 15 amino acids. The CDR3 loop is CASSLAQAGPWEQYF. CDR3 sequence (DNA): TGCGCCAGCAGCTTGGCCCAGGCAGGCCCTTGGGAGCAGTACTTC.

In its sample, this clonotype was seen many times. This sequence joins TRBV10-3 and TRBJ2-5; 7 nucleotides agree with TRBD1. The CDR3 length is 13 residues. The ends lost 8 bases at V and 1 base at J; junction bases unmatched: 4. In germline, CDR1 is ENHRY, CDR2 SYGVKD. CDR3 sequence (DNA): TGTGCCATCGGGGGACAGCTCCAAGAGACCCAGTACTTC. The encoded protein is CAIGGQLQETQYF.

CDR3 bases: TGTGCCAGCAGCTTAGGACGACAGTACCAAGAGACCCAGTACTTC. It codes for CASSLGRQYQETQYF. This sequence joins TRBV11-1 and TRBJ2-5; weak D call: TRBD1 (5 bases). The V end was cut by 1 base, the J end by 0 bases, with 9 bases between. The CDR3 has 15 amino acids. Per the germline V gene, CDR1 is SGHAT and CDR2 is FQDESV (reference sequence).

Ten or more counts support this clonotype. As DNA, the CDR3 is TGTGCCAGCGGGAGGACAGGGGCGAACACTGAAGCTTTCTTT. Translation: CASGRTGANTEAFF. This sequence joins TRBV6-2 or TRBV6-3 and TRBJ1-1, with TRBD1 matching over 9 bases. Losses at the gene ends were 8 bases for V and 1 base for J; bases not matched to a gene: 5. This CDR3 spans 14 amino acids. CDR1 and CDR2 (germline): MNHEY, SVGEGT.

This chain joins TRBV7-8 and TRBJ2-3; a weak D match, TRBD1 (5 bases). Trimming removed 5 bases from V and 4 bases from J, with 13 bases in between. The germline CDR1 and CDR2 sequences are SGHVS and FQNEAQ. CDR3 size: 14 residues. CDR3 sequence: CASSQGWGADTQYF. The CDR3, as DNA: TGTGCCAGCAGCCAAGGCTGGGGCGCAGATACGCAGTATTTT.

This clonotype showed up many times. The gene calls are TRBV5-1 and TRBJ2-1; D is uncertain. This CDR3 is 13 amino acids long. The germline gives CDR1 SGHRS, CDR2 YFSETQ. V lost 0 bases and J lost 15, with 16 bases in between. This chain's CDR3 is CASSLVRQARWFF. The CDR3 DNA follows: TGCGCCAGCAGCTTGGTGAGGCAGGCGCGGTGGTTCTTC.

The gene calls are TRBV6-5 and TRBJ2-1; TRBD2 is a possible D gene (5 bases). Germline CDR1 reads MNHEY; CDR2 reads SVGAGI. The germline V and J ends were trimmed by 7 bases and 0 bases, with 10 bases remaining between them. The CDR3 is 14 amino acids. The chain's CDR3 is CASKRRSSYNEQFF. CDR3 in DNA: TGTGCCAGCAAAAGGAGGAGCTCCTACAATGAGCAGTTCTTC.

This clonotype was found a few times. The chain recombines TRBV4-3 with TRBJ1-6, with 7 nucleotides matching TRBD1. The germline gives CDR1 LGHNA, CDR2 YSLEER. V was pared by 4 bases and J by 7 bases, with 10 bases of the junction left unmatched. The CDR3 spans 16 residues. The DNA for the CDR3 is TGCGCCAGCAGCCCCTATTCCGGGACAGTAAATTCACCCCTCCACTTT. Translating gives CASSPYSGTVNSPLHF.

V gene TRBV5-1 combines with J gene TRBJ1-1, with D possibly TRBD1 on 5 matching bases. CDR3 size: 14 residues. V lost 0 bases to trimming and J lost 5 bases, with 11 bases between them. Germline values: CDR1 SGHRS, CDR2 YFSETQ. DNA of the CDR3: TGCGCCAGCAGCTTGGGGGGCGCGGAGACTGAAGCTTTCTTT. Translating it yields CASSLGGAETEAFF. Drawing the rest from reference TRBV5-1 and TRBJ1-1, the complete variable domain is KAGVTQTPRYLIKTRGQQVTLSCSPISGHRSVSWYQQTPGQGLQFLFEYFSETQRNKGNFPGRFSGRQFSNSRSEMNVSTLELGDSALYLCASSLGGAETEAFFGQGTRLTVV.

The rearrangement uses TRBV4-2 and TRBJ2-3, with D possibly called TRBD1 or TRBD2 (5 bases each). CDR1 is LGHNA and CDR2 is YNFKEQ in the germline V gene. The CDR3 runs to 12 residues. The V and J ends lost 0 bases and 10 bases respectively, with 8 bases between them. DNA for the CDR3: TGTGCCAGCAGCCAAGAGAGGGGATCGCAGTATTTT. This gives the protein CASSQERGSQYF.

This clonotype turned up a few times. J is TRBJ2-3 and V is TRBV6-2 or TRBV6-3; D unclear. The germline CDR1 and CDR2 sequences are MNHEY and SVGEGT. The V end was cut by 7 bases, the J end by 5 bases, with 10 bases between. This CDR3 comprises 12 residues. CDR3: CASTLRGDTQYF. CDR3 DNA: TGTGCCAGCACCCTCCGAGGAGATACGCAGTATTTT.